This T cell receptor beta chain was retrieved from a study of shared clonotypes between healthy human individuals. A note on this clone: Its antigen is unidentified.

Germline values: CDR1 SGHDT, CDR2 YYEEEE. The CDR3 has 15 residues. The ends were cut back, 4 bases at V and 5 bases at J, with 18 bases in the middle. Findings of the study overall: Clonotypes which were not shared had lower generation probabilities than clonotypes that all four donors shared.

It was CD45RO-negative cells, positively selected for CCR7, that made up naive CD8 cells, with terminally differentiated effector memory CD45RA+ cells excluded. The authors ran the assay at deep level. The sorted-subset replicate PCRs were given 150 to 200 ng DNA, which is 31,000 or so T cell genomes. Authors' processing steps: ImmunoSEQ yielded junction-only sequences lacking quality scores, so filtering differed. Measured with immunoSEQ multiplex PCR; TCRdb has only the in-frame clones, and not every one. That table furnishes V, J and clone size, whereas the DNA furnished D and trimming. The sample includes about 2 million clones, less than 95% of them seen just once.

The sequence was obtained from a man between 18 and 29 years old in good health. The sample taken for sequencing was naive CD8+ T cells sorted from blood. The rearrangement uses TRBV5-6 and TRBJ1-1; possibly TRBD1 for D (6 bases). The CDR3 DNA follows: TGTGCCAGCAGCCCTTGGGACACCCCCCAAACTGAAGCTTTCTTT. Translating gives CASSPWDTPQTEAFF.